Following are 5 T cell receptor beta chains from one sample sequenced in a study of cytomegalovirus exposure and HLA in healthy donors (dated by TCRdb to about 2017). The library was generated by the immunoSEQ multiplex PCR assay. For the multiplex PCR, a mixture combining 60 forward primers for TCR Vbeta segments and 13 reverse primers for TCR Jbeta segments was used. TCRdb mirrors the immuneACCESS table, restricted to in-frame sequences. Some clones are absent from its copies; in checked studies, under half trace to an unresolved V gene, and the reason for the others is unknown. This sample's clone table shows approximately 75,000 clones. The ten largest clones capture about 5% of the sample. The sequenced sample consisted of PBMCs. The origin of the receptors is a man aged 35 to 55 in good health and CMV-seronegative.

The chain uses TRBV5-1 and TRBJ1-2; D is uncertain. V lost 0 bases and J 6 bases, leaving 9 bases between the germline ends. The CDR3 runs 13 residues. Germline V gives CDR1 SGHRS, CDR2 YFSETQ. CDR3 sequence (DNA): TGCGCCAGCAGCTTGGAGGAGCGGCATGGCTACACCTTC. Its translation is CASSLEERHGYTF.

The rearrangement joins TRBV27 to TRBJ2-7, with 7 bases identical to TRBD2. The V gene's germline CDR1 is MNHEY and CDR2 SMNVEV (reference sequence). V shed 7 bases and J 4 bases; nucleotides not matched to a gene: 16. The CDR3 totals 16 residues. As DNA, the CDR3 is TGTGCCAGCACGAACGCTAAGGGAGGGACGATTTACGAGCAGTACTTC. The encoded protein is CASTNAKGGTIYEQYF.

The chain is built from TRBV5-1 and TRBJ2-7; 10 nucleotides match TRBD1. Germline trimming cut 3 bases from V and 1 base from J; bases unmatched to any gene: 7. Germline CDR1 and CDR2: SGHRS and YFSETQ. The CDR3 runs 16 residues. CDR3 residues: CASSYGTGAGSYEQYF. The CDR3 bases are TGCGCCAGCAGCTATGGGACAGGGGCTGGGTCCTACGAGCAGTACTTC.

To note about this clone: Additional DNA sequences in this sample encode the identical CDR3. The J gene is TRBJ2-5, the V gene TRBV11-2; D not certain. V was clipped by 1 base and J by 5 bases, with 5 bases between them. The V gene's germline CDR1 is SGHAT and CDR2 FQNNGV. The length of the CDR3 is 12 residues. DNA for the CDR3: TGTGCCAGCAGCTTAGTGCGTGAGACCCAGTACTTC. This sequence encodes CASSLVRETQYF.

The gene calls are TRBV10-3 and TRBJ1-5, with TRBD1 matching 10 bases. J lost 7 bases, V lost 7 bases, and 7 bases had no gene match. Germline CDR1 reads ENHRY; CDR2 reads SYGVKD. The CDR3 sequence is 14 residues long. CDR3 bases: TGTGCCATCACTCCTGGACAGGGGGACCAGCCCCAGCATTTT. This translates into CAITPGQGDQPQHF.